This paragraph reports one T cell receptor beta chain. The antigen remains unidentified. By way of CD45RO/CCR7/CD25/CD127/CD95/CD27, the CD4+ regulatory, stem cell-like memory, central memory and naive cells were sorted. This sample was included in a study of beta chain features in type 1 diabetes. Study-level background: Comparable age, gender and cell yields were observed in patients relative to healthy donors.

Deletions cut 6 bases from V and 4 bases from J, with 16 bases between. This CDR3 has 15 amino acids. Germline V gene data show CDR1 as MNHEY and CDR2 as SMNVEV (reference sequence). Whole-study results and caveats: Any HLA effect on TCRB rearrangement was left unresolved by small sub-analyses. Reduced insertions and increased deletions marked VDJ junctions in type 1 diabetes patients.

Expressed TCRB transcripts were sequenced after all isolated RNA was converted to cDNA. The repertoire was sequenced with immunoSEQ multiplex PCR; TCRdb's copy has only in-frame clones and lacks some. The sample yields just over 600,000 clones, roughly a sixth seen once. The V and J genes are TRBV27 and TRBJ2-1; a possible D gene is TRBD1 (6 bases). The origin of this receptor is a man younger than 30 in good health. The sample taken for sequencing was naive CD4+ T cells from blood. The CDR3, as DNA: TGTGCCAGCAGCCCCGACAGGCTGAGGTACAATGAGCAGTTCTTC. This codes for CASSPDRLRYNEQFF.